The clone carrying this T cell receptor (beta chain) was counted only a few times. V shed 4 bases and J 1 base; nucleotides not matched to a gene: 9. The V gene's germline CDR1 is LGHNA and CDR2 YNFKEQ. This CDR3 is built from 17 residues. The data were obtained in a study of Ad26.COV2.S vaccination and SARS-CoV-2 variants. As for treatment: some 19 received Ad26.COV2.S at low or high dose, single or two shots; 5 received placebo; per-sample allocation not given. Day 63 after the first injection of vaccine or placebo was the sampling time. Measured with immunoSEQ multiplex PCR; TCRdb has only the in-frame clones, and not every one. The sample contains 500,000 or so clones, around nine tenths of which appear only once.

The TCR sequence derives from a person between 18 and 59 years old who received the Ad26.COV2.S COVID-19 vaccine or a placebo. The chain joins TRBV4-2 to TRBJ2-4, with 8 bases lining up with TRBD1. Sequencing used peripheral blood, obtained in a trial of Ad26.COV2.S vaccine versus placebo. The CDR3: CASSRTTGAGAKNIQYF. CDR3 nucleotide sequence: TGTGCCAGCAGCCGGACGACAGGGGCGGGGGCCAAAAACATTCAGTACTTC.